These T cell receptor beta chains were read from a single sample in a study of glioma-infiltrating T cells. TCRdb reanalysed the multiplex PCR reads using MiXCR and keeps one entry per CDR3 protein. The sample has about 140,000 distinct CDR3 sequences, around 42% seen once. What was sequenced was glioma tissue, nonneoplastic brain tissue, or PBMCs (not recorded which). These receptor sequences come from a human donor with low-grade glioma or glioblastoma, undergoing nonglioma brain surgery, or in good health (not recorded which). Both conserved end residues are part of each CDR3. The D gene is left open where the match is weak. Rows give clone size only sometimes, using once, few, many, or a class for an expanded clone.

-,TRBJ1-1,few,TRBV25-1,TGTGCCAGCAGTGAATTGAAGAGGGGCAGGAACACTGAAGCTTTCTTT,CASSELKRGRNTEAFF
-,TRBJ2-7,few,TRBV10-3,TGTGCCATCAGCGGTCTCCAGGCGGGAGAGCAGTACTTC,CAISGLQAGEQYF
-,TRBJ2-7,few,TRBV6-1,TGTGCCAGCAGTGAAGGCAGAGCCTACGAGCAGTACTTC,CASSEGRAYEQYF
TRBD2,TRBJ2-1,few,TRBV7-3,TGTGCCAGCAGCTCTCCGCTAGCGGGAGATATAGTCCCTTGGAATGAGCAGTTCTTC,CASSSPLAGDIVPWNEQFF
-,TRBJ2-1,few,TRBV20-1,TGCAGTGCTAGTTCGTGGGAGAATTACAATGAGCAGTTCTTC,CSASSWENYNEQFF
-,TRBJ1-6,many,TRBV28,TGTGCCAGCAGTTTATATCAATCACCCCTCCACTTT,CASSLYQSPLHF
-,TRBJ2-3,few,TRBV12-3/TRBV12-4,TGTGCCAGCAGTTTAGAGACGCCAGATACGCAGTATTTT,CASSLETPDTQYF
-,TRBJ1-1,-,TRBV6-1,TGTGCCAGCAGGGACACCCGTGAAGCTTTCTTT,CASRDTREAFF
-,TRBJ2-1,-,TRBV6-1,TGTGCCAGCAGTCTTACCCCCGGGTTTGAGCAGTTCTTC,CASSLTPGFEQFF
-,TRBJ2-3,few,TRBV7-8,TGTGCCAGCAGCCAGACAGTAGATACGCAGTATTTT,CASSQTVDTQYF
-,TRBJ1-1,few,TRBV20-1,TGCAGTGCTACTACAGGGAGTAAAACTGAAGCTTTCTTT,CSATTGSKTEAFF
TRBD2,TRBJ2-7,-,TRBV20-1,TGCAGTGCTGGGGGTCTAGCGGACGAGCAGTACTTC,CSAGGLADEQYF
-,TRBJ1-1,many,TRBV27,TGTGCCAGCAGTGCTGACACCACAGCCCACACTGAAGCTTTCTTT,CASSADTTAHTEAFF
-,TRBJ2-1,-,TRBV5-1,TGCGCCCGCAGCTTGGCTGCGATAATGGGGCAGTTCTTC,CARSLAAIMGQFF
-,TRBJ1-1,many,TRBV15,TGTGCCACCAGGGCCGGGACCCACACTGAAGCTTTCTTT,CATRAGTHTEAFF
-,TRBJ2-3,-,TRBV12-3/TRBV12-4,TGTGCCGGCAGTTTAAGCTCGGAAATCACGCAGTATTTT,CAGSLSSEITQYF
-,TRBJ2-1,few,TRBV5-1,TGCGCCAGCAGCTTGGTTAGCGGTTCCTACAATGAGCAGTTCTTC,CASSLVSGSYNEQFF
TRBD1,TRBJ1-1,-,TRBV6-2/TRBV6-3,TGTGCCAGCAGTTACACAGGGGCGGGCACTGAAGCTTTCTTT,CASSYTGAGTEAFF
-,TRBJ2-2,-,TRBV6-1,TGTGCCAGCAGTACTCCTCTCCGGACAGTGGCCACCGGGGAGCTGTTTTTT,CASSTPLRTVATGELFF
-,TRBJ1-6,few,TRBV7-2,TGTGCCAGCAGCTTAGACAGACGGAATTCACCCCTCCACTTT,CASSLDRRNSPLHF
-,TRBJ1-2,medium-sized,TRBV20-1,TGCAGTGCTATACTAGGTGGATATGGCTACACCTTC,CSAILGGYGYTF
TRBD2,TRBJ2-3,few,TRBV6-2/TRBV6-3,TGTGCCAGCAGTTGGACTAGCGGGGGCGGTACGCAGTATTTT,CASSWTSGGGTQYF
-,TRBJ2-3,many,TRBV6-4,TGTGCCAGCAGCCTAGACCAAGGAAGCACAGATACGCAGTATTTT,CASSLDQGSTDTQYF
-,TRBJ2-3,-,TRBV4-1,TGCGCCAGCAGCCAAGGACTATCGGGAGTCGTTGATACGCAGTATTTT,CASSQGLSGVVDTQYF
-,TRBJ2-3,once,TRBV6-2/TRBV6-3,TGTGCCACCGGACTGGCGTGTGATACGCAGTATTTT,CATGLACDTQYF
-,TRBJ1-2,-,TRBV25-1,TGTGCCAGCAGTGCCGACGGCCTATCCTCTGGCTACACCTTC,CASSADGLSSGYTF
-,TRBJ1-5,few,TRBV19,TGTGCCAGTAGAACCCGGGACCGACGGCGGCCCCAGCATTTT,CASRTRDRRRPQHF
-,TRBJ1-6,-,TRBV19,TGTGCCAGTAGCCGGGACTTTCTGAGTTCACCCCTCCACTTT,CASSRDFLSSPLHF
TRBD1,TRBJ2-7,-,TRBV12-3/TRBV12-4,TGTGCCAGCAGTCCAGACAGGGGACATTTCTACGAGCAGTACTTC,CASSPDRGHFYEQYF
-,TRBJ2-7,-,TRBV29-1,TGCAGCGTTGTTAATCAGGGTTCCGAGCAGTACTTC,CSVVNQGSEQYF
TRBD1,TRBJ2-2,once,TRBV28,TGTGCCAGCAGTTCCTACATCTCCGGGACAGGGGAAAACACCGGGGAGCTGTTTTTT,CASSSYISGTGENTGELFF
-,TRBJ2-3,-,TRBV4-2,TGTGCCAGCAGCCAAGATTCGGAGGGGATGGATACGCAGTATTTT,CASSQDSEGMDTQYF
-,TRBJ2-5,many,TRBV6-6,TGTGCCAGCAGTTACAGGGGGCAAGAGACCCAGTACTTC,CASSYRGQETQYF
-,TRBJ2-1,-,TRBV7-9,TGTGCCAGCAGCCCGATAGCGAACTCCTACAATGAGCAGTCCTTC,CASSPIANSYNEQSF
TRBD2,TRBJ2-3,-,TRBV4-3,TGCGCCAGCAGACAAGGTGGTAGCGGGGGAGTTCAGGATACGCAGTATTTT,CASRQGGSGGVQDTQYF
-,TRBJ2-3,few,TRBV20-1,TGCAGTGCTAGCGGGTCTAGCACAGATACGCAGTATTTT,CSASGSSTDTQYF
-,TRBJ2-7,many,TRBV20-1,TGCAGTGCTACAAAGACGGCAACCTACGAGCAGTACTTC,CSATKTATYEQYF
-,TRBJ1-1,few,TRBV6-1,TGTGCCAGCACTAAAGTCCCAGGGTATCAGAACACTGAAGCTTTCTTT,CASTKVPGYQNTEAFF
-,TRBJ2-1,few,TRBV20-1,TGCAGTGCTAGGTTTTTGGGGAACAATGAGCAGTTCTTC,CSARFLGNNEQFF
-,TRBJ2-5,-,TRBV20-1,TGCAGTGCTATACGCGGCCAAGAGACCCAGTACTTC,CSAIRGQETQYF
TRBD2,TRBJ2-7,-,TRBV20-1,TGCAGTGCTAGACCCAATCTAGCGGCCCTCTTCCACGAGCAGTACTTC,CSARPNLAALFHEQYF
-,TRBJ1-1,-,TRBV11-1,TGTGCCAGCAGCTTAGGTGGGGCCACTGAAGCTTTCTTT,CASSLGGATEAFF
-,TRBJ2-7,-,TRBV15,TGTGCCACCAGCAGAGTAGGGTTCTACGAGCAGTACTTC,CATSRVGFYEQYF
-,TRBJ2-5,-,TRBV24-1,TGTGCCACCAGTGATTACCTACAAGAGACCCAGTACTTC,CATSDYLQETQYF
-,TRBJ1-2,-,TRBV6-5,TGTGCCAGCAGGGAGTCCGGGGGGAACTATGGCTACACCTTC,CASRESGGNYGYTF
-,TRBJ2-3,-,TRBV6-6,TGTGCCAGCAGTACAAACCCACAGGGTGCCACAGATACGCAGTATTTT,CASSTNPQGATDTQYF
-,TRBJ2-7,-,TRBV14,TGTGCCAGCAGCCAAGTACGGTCCGGAGGGGAGCAGTACTTC,CASSQVRSGGEQYF